A single sample gave rise to the 11 T cell receptor beta chains below, sequenced in a study of OX40 agonist ivuxolimab in advanced cancers. Repertoires were generated with immunoSEQ multiplex PCR, while TCRdb's copy carries only in-frame clones and drops some. The data hold tens of thousands of clones, with approximately 90% observed a single time. This specimen was CD4+ or CD8+ T cells sorted from blood, taken in a trial of the OX40 agonist ivuxolimab. All receptors derive from an adult with an advanced solid tumor such as melanoma, head and neck, liver or kidney cancer.

This clone came up once. The chain carries TRBV7-9 and TRBJ1-4; perhaps TRBD1 as D (5 bases). The CDR3 runs 15 residues. V lost 5 bases and J lost 2, with 12 bases in between. CDR1 and CDR2 (germline): SEHNR, FQNEAQ (reference sequence). The CDR3 region is CASSLRELTNEKLFF. The CDR3 nucleotides are TGTGCCAGCAGCCTCAGGGAACTGACTAATGAAAAACTGTTTTTT.

The J gene is TRBJ1-5, the V gene TRBV7-9, with D perhaps matching TRBD1 (5 bases). The germline V and J ends were trimmed by 1 base and 8 bases, with 9 bases remaining between them. This CDR3 spans 13 amino acids. The germline V gene encodes CDR1 SEHNR and CDR2 FQNEAQ (reference sequence). This chain's CDR3 is CASSLEGRKPQHF. DNA of the CDR3: TGTGCCAGCAGCTTAGAGGGGAGGAAGCCCCAGCATTTT.

The rearrangement uses TRBV11-3 and TRBJ2-3; the match to TRBD2 covers 13 bases. The CDR3 runs 16 residues. Germline V gene sequence: CDR1 SGHNT, CDR2 YENEEA. Losses at the gene ends were 5 bases for V and 2 bases for J; bases not matched to a gene: 4. The CDR3 DNA sequence: TGTGCCAGCAGCCTCGGACTAGCGGGGGCCACAGATACGCAGTATTTT. This sequence encodes CASSLGLAGATDTQYF. The variable domain in full, completed from reference TRBV11-3 and TRBJ2-3, reads EAGVVQSPRYKIIEKKQPVAFWCNPISGHNTLYWYLQNLGQGPELLIRYENEEAVDDSQLPKDRFSAERLKGVDSTLKIQPAELGDSAVYLCASSLGLAGATDTQYFGPGTRLTVL.

The genes are TRBV27 and TRBJ2-7; 11 positions match TRBD2. The ends lost 5 bases at V and 0 bases at J; junction bases unmatched: 6. CDR1 and CDR2 from the germline V gene are MNHEY and SMNVEV (reference sequence). This CDR3 contains 16 residues. CDR3 nucleotide sequence: TGTGCCAGCAGTCCAAGACTAGCGGGAAGCTCCTACGAGCAGTACTTC. Its protein is CASSPRLAGSSYEQYF.

The genes are TRBV7-2 and TRBJ2-7, with 8 bases identical to TRBD2. J was trimmed by 3 bases and V by 5 bases; bases with no gene match: 6. CDR1 and CDR2 (germline): SGHTA, FQGNSA. The CDR3 spans 14 residues. The CDR3 is CASSPSSGRYEQYF. The DNA for the CDR3 is TGTGCCAGCAGCCCATCTAGCGGGCGCTACGAGCAGTACTTC.

The chain couples TRBV14 to TRBJ2-7; the match to TRBD1 covers 7 bases. CDR3 length equals 15 residues. J gave up 4 bases and V 5 bases, and 11 bases lay outside the gene matches. CDR1 is SGHDN, CDR2 FVKESK, per germline. This chain's CDR3 is CASSSYRGASYEQYF. The DNA for the CDR3 is TGTGCCAGCAGCTCATACAGGGGCGCGTCGTACGAGCAGTACTTC.

CDR3 loop: CASSQLGQRQFF. CDR3 bases: TGTGCCAGCAGCCAGCTGGGACAGAGGCAGTTCTTC. The J gene is TRBJ2-1, the V gene TRBV5-5, with 7 bases fitting TRBD1. The CDR3 is 12 amino acids. Germline V gene data show CDR1 as SGHKS and CDR2 as YYEKEE (reference sequence). V dropped 4 bases and J dropped 12; count of bases not matched to a gene: 7.

This chain joins TRBV19 and TRBJ1-1, with D possibly being TRBD1 (5 bases). The V gene lost 5 bases and the J gene lost 1 base, with 11 bases spanning the gap. CDR3 length: 14 residues. Germline V gene data show CDR1 as LNHDA and CDR2 as SQIVND (reference sequence). CDR3 region: CASSVRRANTEAFF. CDR3 in DNA: TGTGCCAGTAGTGTCCGCAGGGCGAACACTGAAGCTTTCTTT.

The V call is TRBV18, the J call TRBJ1-1; TRBD1 matches at 7 bases. Germline V lookup: CDR1 KGHSH, CDR2 LQKENI. The CDR3 spans 17 residues. The V segment lost 4 bases and the J segment 0 bases; nucleotides outside the gene matches: 11. As DNA, the CDR3 is TGTGCCAGCTCACTAAGGAGGACAGGCGATATGAACACTGAAGCTTTCTTT. Translated: CASSLRRTGDMNTEAFF.

The chain uses TRBV21-1 and TRBJ1-2. TRBV21-1 is assigned pseudogene status. The CDR3 is made up of 11 amino acids. The CDR3 DNA is TGTGCCAGCGCCCGGGGGTATGGCTACACCTTC. Its protein product is CASARGYGYTF.

The genes are TRBV18 and TRBJ2-3; 7 bases align to TRBD2. The CDR3 has 15 amino acids. V shed 0 bases, J shed 5 bases, and the junction held 5 bases outside the gene matches. CDR1 is KGHSH and CDR2 is LQKENI in the germline V gene. In nucleotides, the CDR3 is TGTGCCAGCTCACCACCGACGGGAGGAAGAGATACGCAGTATTTT. Protein product: CASSPPTGGRDTQYF.